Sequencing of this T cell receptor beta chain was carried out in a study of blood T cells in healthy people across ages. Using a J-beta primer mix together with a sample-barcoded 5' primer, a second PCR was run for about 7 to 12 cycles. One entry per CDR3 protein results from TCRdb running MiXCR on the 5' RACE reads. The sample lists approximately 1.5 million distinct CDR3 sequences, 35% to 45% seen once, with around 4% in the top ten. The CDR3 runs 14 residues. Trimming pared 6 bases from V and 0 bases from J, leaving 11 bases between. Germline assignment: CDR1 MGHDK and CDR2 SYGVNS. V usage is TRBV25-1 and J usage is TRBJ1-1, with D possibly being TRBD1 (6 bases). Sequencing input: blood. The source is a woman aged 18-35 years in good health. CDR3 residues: CASREGGVNTEAFF. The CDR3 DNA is TGTGCCAGCAGGGAGGGGGGCGTGAACACTGAAGCTTTCTTT.